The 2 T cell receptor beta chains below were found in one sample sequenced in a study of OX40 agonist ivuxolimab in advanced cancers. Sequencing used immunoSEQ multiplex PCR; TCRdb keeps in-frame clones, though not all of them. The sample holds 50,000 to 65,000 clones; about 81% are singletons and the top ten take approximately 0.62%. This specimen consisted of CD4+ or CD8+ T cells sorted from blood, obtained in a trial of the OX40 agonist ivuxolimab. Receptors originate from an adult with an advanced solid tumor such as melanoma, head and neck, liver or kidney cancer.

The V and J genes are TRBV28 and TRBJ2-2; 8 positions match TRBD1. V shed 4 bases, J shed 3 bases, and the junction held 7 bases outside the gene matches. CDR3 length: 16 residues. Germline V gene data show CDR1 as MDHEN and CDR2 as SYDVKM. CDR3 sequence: CASSSPDRGHTGELFF. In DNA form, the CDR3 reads TGTGCCAGCAGTTCCCCCGACAGGGGACACACCGGGGAGCTGTTTTTT.

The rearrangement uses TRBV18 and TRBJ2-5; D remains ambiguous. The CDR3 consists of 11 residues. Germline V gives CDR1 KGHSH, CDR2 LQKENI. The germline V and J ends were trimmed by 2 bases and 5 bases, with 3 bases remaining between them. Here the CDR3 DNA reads TGTGCCAGCTCACCAGCGGAGACCCAGTACTTC. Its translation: CASSPAETQYF.